The clone carrying this TCR beta chain was counted at least ten times. Its antigen is currently unknown. The sample is drawn from a study of T cells in Graves' hyperthyroidism and ophthalmopathy. What was amplified from RNA transcripts were TCR beta CDR3 regions. Primed by the HTBI set, a first-round RT-PCR was run on the TCR CDR3. TCRdb itself ran the multiplex PCR reads through MiXCR, one entry per CDR3 protein. The table has roughly 660,000 distinct CDR3 sequences, roughly 17% seen once. Study conclusions and caveats: In the blood, most expanded thyroid clonotypes above 0.001 appeared as well.

Subjects aged 18 to 65 presented with newly diagnosed hyperthyroidism of less than 2 months' duration. This clonotype was obtained from a man over 45 with Graves' hyperthyroidism. The specimen sequenced was blood.

The CDR3 loop is CASSHSPGFYGYTF. The CDR3, as DNA: TGTGCCAGCAGCCATTCCCCCGGGTTCTATGGCTACACCTTC. The genes are TRBV3-1 and TRBJ1-2; D is unclear. The germline V gene has CDR1 LGHDT and CDR2 YNNKEL (reference sequence). Trimming pared 3 bases from V and 4 bases from J, leaving 12 bases between. This CDR3 has 14 amino acids.